Reported below is one TCR beta chain. The CDR3 is 12 amino acids. Germline assignment: CDR1 MNHEY and CDR2 SMNVEV (reference sequence). This sample stems from a study of Ad26.COV2.S vaccination and SARS-CoV-2 variants. Data came from immunoSEQ multiplex PCR; TCRdb stores just in-frame clones and leaves some out. The table shows about 180,000 clones, with approximately 88% occurring only once. The input for sequencing was peripheral blood, taken after recovery from COVID-19. The receptor's source is a human donor who had recovered from COVID-19. The chain recombines TRBV27 with TRBJ2-1; TRBD1 agrees at 8 bases. This chain's CDR3 is CTTGEVGNEQFF. Here the CDR3 DNA reads TGTACGACAGGGGAAGTTGGCAATGAGCAGTTCTTC.